This T cell receptor (beta chain) originates from a study of identical twins. Study-wide results and limits: Analyses based on zero insertions could be partly confounded by invariant MAIT and iNKT cells.

Concerning this clonotype itself: Antigen: not known.

TCRdb re-called the 5' RACE reads through MiXCR, storing one row per CDR3 protein. The sample has about 240,000 distinct CDR3 sequences; over 9.5% are singletons. What was sequenced was memory T cells sorted from blood. This receptor was taken from a man aged 50 to 60 in good health.

The CDR3 here is CASILGGRAGGFNNEQFF. Here the CDR3 DNA reads TGTGCCAGCATCCTAGGGGGACGAGCGGGGGGGTTTAACAATGAGCAGTTCTTC. The chain has TRBV7-8 and TRBJ2-1; 10 bases map to TRBD2. The CDR3 consists of 18 residues. Germline V lookup: CDR1 SGHVS, CDR2 FQNEAQ. V shed 7 bases, J shed 5 bases, and the junction held 17 bases outside the gene matches.